The 23 T cell receptor beta chains listed next were all sequenced from one sample in a study of CD8+CD57+ T cells in acquired aplastic anemia. It was genomic DNA that served as the template for profiling TCR beta VDJ and CDR3. Each CDR3 protein is one row after TCRdb ran MiXCR on the reads. In the table there are 250,000 or so distinct CDR3 sequences, around 45% of which are singletons. In patients chosen for sequencing, flow cytometry had shown CD8+CD57+ cell expansion. Sequenced: sorted CD4+, CD8+, or CD8+CD57+ T cells (not recorded which) from PBMCs. Receptors originate from a human donor with aplastic anemia.

Remarks on this clonotype: A much larger clone lies a single base off, so this may be a read error. The rearrangement joins TRBV20-1 to TRBJ1-1, with a possible D match to TRBD1 (5 bases). The CDR3 contains 16 residues. V dropped 1 base and J dropped 3 bases, with 18 bases sitting between them. Per germline, CDR1 DFQATT and CDR2 SNEGSKA (reference sequence). The CDR3 DNA sequence: TGCAGTGCTAGAGTGCTACAGGAGAGGGCGGACACTGAAGCTTTCTTT. Translating it yields CSARVLQERADTEAFF.

The V gene is TRBV6-1, the J gene TRBJ2-7; the match to TRBD1 covers 8 bases. After removal of 5 bases from V and 4 bases from J, the junction contained 7 bases not matched to a gene. Germline V lookup: CDR1 MNHNS, CDR2 SASEGT. The CDR3 loop spans 14 amino acids. Here the CDR3 DNA reads TGTGCCAGCAGTCCTGACAGGGGAGATTACGAGCAGTACTTC. This gives the protein CASSPDRGDYEQYF.

V usage is TRBV6-2 or TRBV6-3 and J usage is TRBJ2-5; the D is unclear. Germline loops: CDR1 MNHEY, CDR2 SVGEGT. Trimming took off 2 bases at V and 7 bases at J, with 8 bases between the two ends. CDR3 length: 12 amino acids. CDR3: CASSYNVGTQYF. CDR3 sequence (DNA): TGTGCCAGCAGTTACAACGTAGGGACCCAGTACTTC.

This clonotype was recorded many times. The chain joins TRBV7-9 to TRBJ2-7; unclear D gene. Germline CDR1 and CDR2: SEHNR and FQNEAQ (reference sequence). CDR3 length equals 12 residues. Trimming took off 3 bases at V and 5 bases at J, with 8 bases between the two ends. CDR3 region: CASSFPADEQYF. The CDR3 DNA is TGTGCCAGCAGCTTCCCCGCGGACGAGCAGTACTTC. Using reference TRBV7-9 and TRBJ2-7 for the parts outside the CDR3, the full variable domain is DTGVSQNPRHKITKRGQNVTFRCDPISEHNRLYWYRQTLGQGPEFLTYFQNEAQLEKSRLLSDRFSAERPKGSFSTLEIQRTEQGDSAMYLCASSFPADEQYFGPGTRLTVT.

V usage is TRBV9 and J usage is TRBJ2-1; TRBD1 aligns across 8 bases. The length of the CDR3 is 17 residues. Germline CDR1 is SGDLS and CDR2 is YYNGEE. V was pared by 0 bases and J by 3 bases, with 8 bases of the junction left unmatched. The CDR3 DNA reads TGTGCCAGCAGCGTAGGCCTCAGGGGGCTTTTCTACAATGAGCAGTTCTTC. Its protein is CASSVGLRGLFYNEQFF.

This clonotype was observed many times. The chain joins TRBV9 to TRBJ2-7; 8 nucleotides line up with TRBD2. The CDR3 sequence is 14 residues long. Germline assignment: CDR1 SGDLS and CDR2 YYNGEE. Losses at the gene ends were 3 bases for V and 3 bases for J; bases not matched to a gene: 5. The CDR3 region is CASSATSADYEQYF. The CDR3 bases are TGTGCCAGCAGCGCGACTAGCGCAGACTACGAGCAGTACTTC.

The chain's CDR3 is CASSSLDRTYEQYF. CDR3 nucleotide sequence: TGTGCCAGTAGTTCCCTGGACAGGACCTACGAGCAGTACTTC. This chain joins TRBV19 and TRBJ2-7; 7 bases are shared with TRBD1. The CDR3 consists of 14 residues. Germline loops: CDR1 LNHDA, CDR2 SQIVND (reference sequence). V trimming: 5 bases; J trimming: 2 bases; junction bases outside the gene matches: 6. Full variable domain (remainder filled in from reference TRBV19 and TRBJ2-7): DGGITQSPKYLFRKEGQNVTLSCEQNLNHDAMYWYRQDPGQGLRLIYYSQIVNDFQKGDIAEGYSVSREKKESFPLTVTSAQKNPTAFYLCASSSLDRTYEQYFGPGTRLTVT.

This rearrangement joins TRBV6-4 to TRBJ1-1, with a tentative D call TRBD1 (5 bases). With 6 bases removed from V and 0 bases from J, the gap between germline ends came to 14 bases. The CDR3 totals 15 residues. CDR1 is MRHNA, CDR2 SNTAGT, per germline. The CDR3 region has the DNA TGTGCCAGCAGAGAAGAGGGACCTCTGAACACTGAAGCTTTCTTT. Translation gives CASREEGPLNTEAFF.

This clonotype was picked up a small number of times. The genes are TRBV20-1 and TRBJ2-1; no clear D. Trimming shortened V by 1 base and J by 13 bases, and 2 bases separated the two germline ends. This CDR3 is built from 8 residues. Germline V lookup: CDR1 DFQATT, CDR2 SNEGSKA (reference sequence). For the CDR3, the DNA is TGCAGTGCTAGAGCCCAGTTCTTC. This gives the protein CSARAQFF.

The chain links TRBV30 to TRBJ1-2; D is unresolved. The germline gives CDR1 GTSNPN, CDR2 SVGIG (reference sequence). Trimming shortened V by 7 bases and J by 8 bases, and 17 bases separated the two germline ends. The CDR3 is 12 amino acids. The CDR3 here is CAFADGGLGYTF. As DNA, the CDR3 is TGTGCCTTCGCGGACGGCGGGTTAGGCTACACCTTC. The whole variable domain, remainder taken from reference TRBV30 and TRBJ1-2, is SQTIHQWPATLVQPVGSPLSLECTVEGTSNPNLYWYRQAAGRGLQLLFYSVGIGQISSEVPQNLSASRPQDRQFILSSKKLLLSDSGFYLCAFADGGLGYTFGSGTRLTVV.

The V call is TRBV2, the J call TRBJ2-6; possible D gene TRBD1, 6 bases. V gave up 1 base and J gave up 3 bases, with 7 bases separating them. There are 15 residues in the CDR3. Germline-derived CDR1 and CDR2 are SNHLY and FYNNEI. CDR3 protein: CASSEEGVGANVLTF. In DNA form, the CDR3 reads TGTGCCAGCAGTGAAGAGGGGGTTGGGGCCAACGTCCTGACTTTC.

J is TRBJ1-5 and V is TRBV15; D might be TRBD1 (5 bases). CDR3 size: 16 residues. V was cut by 0 bases and J by 11 bases, with 20 bases left in between. Germline CDR1 and CDR2: LNHNV and YYDKDF (reference sequence). The CDR3 region is CATSRDRRGLQETQHF. CDR3 nucleotide sequence: TGTGCCACCAGCAGAGATCGGCGGGGCCTTCAAGAGACCCAGCATTTT.

A few counts support this clonotype. The chain carries TRBV28 and TRBJ2-1; D not resolved. This CDR3 has 16 amino acids. Germline V gene data show CDR1 as MDHEN and CDR2 as SYDVKM. Trimming stripped 3 bases from V and 0 bases from J, with 12 bases between. Here the CDR3 DNA reads TGTGCCAGCAGTTTCGACGGGTTATCCTCCTACAATGAGCAGTTCTTC. Protein product: CASSFDGLSSYNEQFF.

The rearrangement links TRBV2 to TRBJ2-7, with D possibly TRBD1 on 6 matching bases. The V and J ends lost 7 bases and 4 bases respectively, with 14 bases between them. CDR3 length: 13 amino acids. Germline values: CDR1 SNHLY, CDR2 FYNNEI. CDR3 residues: CASKGLGAYEQYF. DNA of the CDR3: TGTGCCAGCAAGGGGTTGGGGGCTTACGAGCAGTACTTC. The variable domain in full, completed from reference TRBV2 and TRBJ2-7, reads EPEVTQTPSHQVTQMGQEVILRCVPISNHLYFYWYRQILGQKVEFLVSFYNNEISEKSEIFDDQFSVERPDGSNFTLKIRSTKLEDSAMYFCASKGLGAYEQYFGPGTRLTVT.

This clonotype was detected many times. V usage is TRBV7-8 and J usage is TRBJ2-2, with 8 bases identical to TRBD2. This CDR3 is built from 15 residues. From germline, CDR1 is SGHVS and CDR2 FQNEAQ. With 2 bases clipped from V and 5 bases from J, the junction kept 4 bases outside the gene matches. In DNA, the CDR3 is TGTGCCAGCAGCTTAAAGCGGGAGACTACCGGGGAGCTGTTTTTT. Translating it yields CASSLKRETTGELFF.

Of note for this clonotype: Mismatch with germline at one junction end may stem from a read error. This chain joins TRBV29-1 and TRBJ1-2; no definite D call. The germline V gene encodes CDR1 SQVTM and CDR2 ANQGSEA. The CDR3 contains 12 residues. Here the CDR3 reads CSVEAQNEGYTF. CDR3 coding DNA: TGCAGTGTTGAGGCCCAGAATGAGGGCTACACCTTC.

The rearrangement joins TRBV2 to TRBJ1-2; D not certain. This CDR3 contains 15 residues. Trimming pared 6 bases from V and 8 bases from J, leaving 22 bases between. From germline, CDR1 is SNHLY and CDR2 FYNNEI. DNA for the CDR3: TGTGCCAGCAGCTCCCCCTCGGGAGAGCTTAGGGGCTACACCTTC. It is translated as CASSSPSGELRGYTF.

This clonotype has a count of ten or more. V and J are TRBV2 and TRBJ2-7; 10 nucleotides agree with TRBD1. There are 15 residues in the CDR3. Unmatched junction bases numbered 3, after V lost 0 bases and J lost 4 bases. CDR1 is SNHLY and CDR2 is FYNNEI in the germline V gene. This chain's CDR3 is CASSEAPGQGYEQYF. CDR3 DNA: TGTGCCAGCAGTGAAGCGCCGGGACAGGGGTACGAGCAGTACTTC. The full variable domain, rest sourced from reference TRBV2 and TRBJ2-7, is EPEVTQTPSHQVTQMGQEVILRCVPISNHLYFYWYRQILGQKVEFLVSFYNNEISEKSEIFDDQFSVERPDGSNFTLKIRSTKLEDSAMYFCASSEAPGQGYEQYFGPGTRLTVT.

A word on this clonotype: A much larger clone is a single base away; this may be a read error. The chain joins TRBV9 to TRBJ2-1; 13 nucleotides agree with TRBD2. Germline CDR1 and CDR2: SGDLS and YYNGEE. The CDR3 contains 15 residues. The CDR3 nucleotides are TGTGCCGGCAGCCTAACTAGCGGGGGGGTCGATGAGCAGTTCTTC. It yields the protein CAGSLTSGGVDEQFF.

As regards this clonotype: The junction differs from germline at one of its ends, possibly a read error. The genes are TRBV6-9 and TRBJ2-7; 8 bases align to TRBD1. The CDR3 totals 15 residues. From germline, CDR1 is MNHGY and CDR2 SVAAGI. CDR3 in amino acids: CASTSGTGPADEQYF. The CDR3 nucleotides read TGCGCCAGCACCTCCGGGACAGGCCCAGCAGACGAGCAGTACTTC.

This clonotype was seen more than once but under ten times. The rearrangement joins TRBV7-2 to TRBJ2-7; D call uncertain. Germline V lookup: CDR1 SGHTA, CDR2 FQGNSA. There are 14 residues in the CDR3. V was cut by 6 bases and J by 2 bases, with 14 bases left in between. The chain's CDR3 is CASSLYWSAYEQYF. The CDR3 region has the DNA TGTGCCAGCAGTTTATACTGGTCGGCCTACGAGCAGTACTTC.

The chain combines TRBV19 with TRBJ1-5, with D perhaps TRBD1 (6 bases). This CDR3 is built from 13 residues. Deletions cut 7 bases from V and 6 bases from J, with 13 bases between. CDR1 LNHDA and CDR2 SQIVND come from the germline V gene (reference sequence). The CDR3 loop is CASTIKQGQPQHF. The CDR3 DNA is TGTGCCAGTACCATCAAACAGGGTCAGCCCCAGCATTTT.

This clonotype appeared many times. The chain couples TRBV5-8 to TRBJ1-5; 8 bases are a match to TRBD1. Trimming at V came to 7 bases and at J to 6 bases, leaving 12 bases not matched to a gene. This CDR3 region has 15 residues. Germline CDR1 reads SGHTS; CDR2 reads YDEGEE. The CDR3 region is CASDLQGQGSQPQHF. CDR3 DNA: TGTGCCAGCGACTTGCAAGGACAGGGAAGTCAGCCCCAGCATTTT.